These 6 T cell receptor beta chains were sequenced from one sample in a study of shared clonotypes between healthy human individuals. CD8 cells regarded as naive lacked CD45RO, were positively chosen for CCR7, and omitted terminally differentiated effector memory CD45RA+ cells. Libraries were prepared by immunoSEQ multiplex PCR; TCRdb keeps only in-frame clonotypes and omits some of them. This sample has roughly 2,000,000 clones, with over 85% found just once. The material sequenced was naive CD8+ T cells sorted from blood. The source of these receptors is a man between 18 and 29 years old in good health.

A single count supports this clone. Other nucleotide sequences in the sample specify the same CDR3. The chain combines TRBV6-1 with TRBJ2-7; D perhaps matches TRBD1 (5 bases). Trimming cost V 4 bases and J 0 bases, with 7 bases left between them. The germline V gene encodes CDR1 MNHNS and CDR2 SASEGT. The CDR3 is made up of 13 amino acids. CDR3: CASSAGASYEQYF. CDR3 coding DNA: TGTGCCAGCAGTGCTGGGGCCTCCTACGAGCAGTACTTC.

The chain is built from TRBV11-2 and TRBJ2-7, with 7 bases matching TRBD1. CDR3 length: 13 amino acids. CDR1 is SGHAT, CDR2 FQNNGV, per germline. After removal of 2 bases from V and 7 bases from J, the junction contained 5 bases not matched to a gene. The CDR3 DNA is TGTGCCAGCAGCTTAACAGGGGCTGGGGAGCAGTACTTC. As protein: CASSLTGAGEQYF.

This clone occurred once. V and J are TRBV19 and TRBJ1-1; D might be TRBD1 (6 bases). Germline values: CDR1 LNHDA, CDR2 SQIVND (reference sequence). Trimming pared 7 bases from V and 0 bases from J, leaving 12 bases between. CDR3 length: 14 residues. CDR3 coding DNA: TGTGCCAGTAAGACAGGTCTCATGAACACTGAAGCTTTCTTT. The encoded protein is CASKTGLMNTEAFF.

A remark on this clone: Distinct nucleotide sequences in the sample also encode this CDR3. The V call is TRBV19, the J call TRBJ2-1; D is undetermined. V shed 1 base and J shed 6 bases, with 4 bases lying between them. Germline CDR1 and CDR2: LNHDA and SQIVND (reference sequence). The CDR3 has 12 amino acids. The CDR3 DNA sequence: TGTGCCAGTAGTATAGTGGGCAATGAGCAGTTCTTC. It translates to CASSIVGNEQFF.

The chain uses TRBV5-1 and TRBJ2-7, with unresolved D. V gave up 2 bases and J gave up 1 base, with 10 bases separating them. This CDR3 comprises 14 residues. Per the germline V gene, CDR1 is SGHRS and CDR2 is YFSETQ. CDR3 loop: CASSFGARSYEQYF. The CDR3 DNA is TGCGCCAGCAGCTTCGGTGCGAGGTCCTACGAGCAGTACTTC.

The chain has TRBV4-2 and TRBJ2-3, with 7 bases aligning to TRBD2. The CDR3 spans 19 residues. Germline V CDR1 and CDR2: LGHNA, YNFKEQ. The V segment lost 0 bases and the J segment 0 bases; nucleotides outside the gene matches: 12. For the CDR3, the DNA is TGTGCCAGCAGCCAAGATTATGTAGCGGCGGGGGAGAGCACAGATACGCAGTATTTT. As protein: CASSQDYVAAGESTDTQYF.